The clone carrying this T cell receptor beta chain was seen only a few times. The antigen is undetermined. For the second PCR, which ran for about 6 to 11 cycles, a sample-barcoded 5' primer and a J-beta primer mix were used. TCRdb re-called the 5' RACE reads through MiXCR, storing one row per CDR3 protein. The sample holds about 1.7 million distinct CDR3 sequences, 28% seen once. The data stem from a study of blood T cells in healthy people across ages. Notes on the study in general: Donor CMV infection status was unknown, possibly confounding age-related changes in expanded clonotypes.

Germline CDR1 DFQATT, CDR2 SNEGSKA (reference sequence). V was shortened by 6 bases and J by 4 bases, with 24 bases between the two germline ends. The length of the CDR3 is 16 residues. Those donating, healthy Caucasian individuals from Russia, were aged 6 to 90. Collection of 9 to 10 milliliters of peripheral blood was performed for each donor. Sequenced: blood. The chain has TRBV20-1 and TRBJ2-5, with a possible D match to TRBD1 (6 bases). This clonotype was obtained from a woman in her twenties or thirties in good health. The CDR3 DNA is TGCAGTGCAGCCCGGGACGGCAGGGGTTCGTTAGAGACCCAGTACTTC. This sequence encodes CSAARDGRGSLETQYF.